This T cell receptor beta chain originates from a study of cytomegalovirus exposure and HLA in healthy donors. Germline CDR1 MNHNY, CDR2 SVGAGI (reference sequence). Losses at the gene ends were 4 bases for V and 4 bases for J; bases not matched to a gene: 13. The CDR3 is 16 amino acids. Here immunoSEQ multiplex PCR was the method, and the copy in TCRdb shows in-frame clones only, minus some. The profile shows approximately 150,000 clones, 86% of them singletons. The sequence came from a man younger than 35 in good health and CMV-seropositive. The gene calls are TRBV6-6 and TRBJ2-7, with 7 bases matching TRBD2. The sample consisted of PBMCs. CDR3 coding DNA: TGTGCCAGCAGTTCCTTTGGGGGAGGGCGCTTTTACGAGCAGTACTTC. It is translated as CASSSFGGGRFYEQYF.